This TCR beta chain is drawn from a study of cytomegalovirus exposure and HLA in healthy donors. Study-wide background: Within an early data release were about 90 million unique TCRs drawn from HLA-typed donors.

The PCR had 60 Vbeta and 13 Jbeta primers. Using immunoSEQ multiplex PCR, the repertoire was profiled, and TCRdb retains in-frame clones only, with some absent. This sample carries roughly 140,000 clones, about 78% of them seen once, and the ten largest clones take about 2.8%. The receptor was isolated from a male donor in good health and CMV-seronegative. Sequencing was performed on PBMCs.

The CDR3 here is CASSFPNLENGYGYTF. The CDR3 region has the DNA TGTGCCAGCAGCTTTCCCAACTTGGAGAATGGGTATGGCTACACCTTC. The chain is built from TRBV5-6 and TRBJ1-2; the D is unclear. Trimming pared 2 bases from V and 5 bases from J, leaving 19 bases between. The CDR3 is 16 residues long. From germline, CDR1 is SGHDT and CDR2 YYEEEE.